Presented here are 32 T cell receptor beta chains from one specimen sequenced in a study of cytotoxic CD8 clonotypes in ibrutinib-treated CLL. Profiling relied on immunoSEQ multiplex PCR, and the TCRdb table lists in-frame clones only, not all of them. The sample contains about 84,000 clones, about 86% of which appear only once. This material consisted of PBMCs, taken before ibrutinib treatment. The source of these receptors is a human donor with chronic lymphocytic leukemia.

The chain's CDR3 is CASSTRWLLVETQYF. As DNA, the CDR3 is TGTGCCAGCAGCACGAGGTGGCTTCTCGTGGAGACCCAGTACTTC. J is TRBJ2-5 and V is TRBV21-1; TRBD2, the table's D call, lacks a check against the DNA. TRBV21-1 has pseudogene status. The CDR3 runs 15 residues.

The V and J genes are TRBV28 and TRBJ2-7, with 8 bases identical to TRBD2. The germline CDR1 and CDR2 sequences are MDHEN and SYDVKM. CDR3 length: 15 amino acids. The ends lost 5 bases at V and 2 bases at J; junction bases unmatched: 8. CDR3 DNA sequence: TGTGCCAGCAGTAGTTCCGGGACTAGTACCTACGAGCAGTACTTC. Its protein product is CASSSSGTSTYEQYF. Filled out from reference TRBV28 and TRBJ2-7, the complete variable domain reads DVKVTQSSRYLVKRTGEKVFLECVQDMDHENMFWYRQDPGLGLRLIYFSYDVKMKEKGDIPEGYSVSREKKERFSLILESASTNQTSMYLCASSSSGTSTYEQYFGPGTRLTVT.

The sample holds one count of this clone. In DNA form, the CDR3 reads TGTGCCAGCAGCTTACCAGGGATCTCTGGGGCCAACGTCCTGACTTTC. Translated: CASSLPGISGANVLTF. V gene TRBV7-9 combines with J gene TRBJ2-6; D might be TRBD1 (5 bases). The CDR3 length is 16 residues. CDR1 and CDR2 (germline): SEHNR, FQNEAQ (reference sequence). V dropped 2 bases and J dropped 0 bases, with 8 bases sitting between them.

The chain carries TRBV7-9 and TRBJ1-4, with a possible D match to TRBD1 (5 bases). With 5 bases removed from V and 3 bases from J, the gap between germline ends came to 7 bases. CDR1 and CDR2 from the germline V gene are SEHNR and FQNEAQ (reference sequence). The CDR3 sequence is 13 residues long. CDR3 sequence (DNA): TGTGCCAGCAGCGGGGGGGCTAATGAAAAACTGTTTTTT. Translating it yields CASSGGANEKLFF.

CDR3 coding DNA: TGTGCCTGGGGGGGACAGGGCACCGGGGAGCTGTTTTTT. It translates to CAWGGQGTGELFF. The V gene is TRBV30, the J gene TRBJ2-2, with TRBD1 matching 9 bases. From germline, CDR1 is GTSNPN and CDR2 SVGIG (reference sequence). The CDR3 is 13 amino acids. Losses at the gene ends were 5 bases for V and 4 bases for J; bases not matched to a gene: 2. Full variable domain (rest looked up from reference TRBV30 and TRBJ2-2): SQTIHQWPATLVQPVGSPLSLECTVEGTSNPNLYWYRQAAGRGLQLLFYSVGIGQISSEVPQNLSASRPQDRQFILSSKKLLLSDSGFYLCAWGGQGTGELFFGEGSRLTVL.

The gene calls are TRBV6-5 and TRBJ1-2, with D perhaps TRBD1 (6 bases). The V end lost 5 bases, the J end lost 4 bases, and 14 bases lay between the germline ends. The CDR3 is 14 residues long. Germline CDR1 is MNHEY and CDR2 is SVGAGI. CDR3 sequence reads: CASSPTRQVYGYTF. In DNA form, the CDR3 reads TGTGCCAGCAGTCCAACCCGACAGGTCTATGGCTACACCTTC.

This clone was seen once. The gene calls are TRBV25-1 and TRBJ2-2, with D unresolved. Germline CDR1 is MGHDK and CDR2 is SYGVNS. The CDR3 consists of 12 residues. V gave up 1 base and J gave up 7 bases, with 4 bases separating them. The CDR3 reads CASSEFVGELFF. CDR3 nucleotide sequence: TGTGCCAGCAGTGAATTCGTCGGGGAGCTGTTTTTT.

This chain links TRBV28 with TRBJ2-1; 7 positions match TRBD2. Trimming cost V 2 bases and J 8 bases; bases outside gene matches: 15. Looked up from germline, CDR1 is MDHEN and CDR2 is SYDVKM. The CDR3 consists of 17 residues. The CDR3 bases are TGTGCCAGCAGTTTAGCCCGGGGGACTAACTTTTTAGATGAGCAGTTCTTC. It specifies CASSLARGTNFLDEQFF.

V is TRBV18 and J is TRBJ2-7; 8 bases are a match to TRBD2. Germline V gives CDR1 KGHSH, CDR2 LQKENI. V shed 3 bases and J 0 bases; nucleotides not matched to a gene: 13. This CDR3 spans 18 amino acids. CDR3 in amino acids: CASSPVLLSGSNSYEQYF. The CDR3 DNA reads as TGTGCCAGCTCACCCGTGCTCCTGAGCGGGAGTAACTCCTACGAGCAGTACTTC.

The chain recombines TRBV7-2 with TRBJ1-3; no definite D call. The V gene's germline CDR1 is SGHTA and CDR2 FQGNSA. The CDR3 has 16 residues. The germline V and J ends were trimmed by 5 bases and 0 bases, with 14 bases remaining between them. CDR3 coding DNA: TGTGCCAGCAGCCCCCGCCTCGGGAGCTCTGGAAACACCATATATTTT. This gives the protein CASSPRLGSSGNTIYF.

The chain carries TRBV7-6 and TRBJ2-1, with TRBD1 as a possible D gene (7 bases). The CDR3 runs 19 residues. Germline loops: CDR1 SGHVS, CDR2 FNYEAQ. The V gene lost 2 bases and the J gene lost 6 bases, with 26 bases spanning the gap. CDR3 DNA sequence: TGTGCCAGCAGCTTAAGGATGCAGGGGGGTAGTTCGAGATTCAATGAGCAGTTCTTC. Translating gives CASSLRMQGGSSRFNEQFF.

V gene TRBV30 combines with J gene TRBJ2-1; D gene uncertain. This CDR3 contains 14 residues. Between the trimmed V and J ends, which lost 0 bases and 8 bases, there was a span of 14 bases. From germline, CDR1 is GTSNPN and CDR2 SVGIG (reference sequence). The CDR3 DNA follows: TGTGCCTGGAGTGTAGGTGGAACGGCCGATGAGCAGTTCTTC. The encoded protein is CAWSVGGTADEQFF.

The chain is built from TRBV7-2 and TRBJ2-5; the D gene is possibly TRBD1 (6 bases). The length of the CDR3 is 16 residues. CDR1 is SGHTA and CDR2 is FQGNSA in the germline V gene. The V gene lost 4 bases and the J gene lost 1 base, with 16 bases spanning the gap. CDR3 in amino acids: CASSYNNRGIQETQYF. CDR3 DNA sequence: TGTGCCAGCAGCTACAACAATAGGGGGATCCAAGAGACCCAGTACTTC.

V gene TRBV6-6 combines with J gene TRBJ2-7; 7 bases line up with TRBD1. Germline lookup yields CDR1 MNHNY and CDR2 SVGAGI (reference sequence). The CDR3 consists of 16 residues. With V trimmed by 6 bases and J by 0 bases, 11 bases remained unmatched. The CDR3 DNA reads TGTGCCAGCAGCCGATCCCCTTCAGGGGGCTCCTACGAGCAGTACTTC. This translates into CASSRSPSGGSYEQYF.

The CDR3, as DNA: TGTGCCTGGAGTGTCAACACTGAAGCTTTCTTT. Protein product: CAWSVNTEAFF. The gene calls are TRBV30 and TRBJ1-1, with D uncertain. The CDR3 covers 11 residues. Deletions cut 0 bases from V and 2 bases from J, with 1 base between. Germline values: CDR1 GTSNPN, CDR2 SVGIG (reference sequence). Together with reference TRBV30 and TRBJ1-1, the CDR3 gives the full variable domain: SQTIHQWPATLVQPVGSPLSLECTVEGTSNPNLYWYRQAAGRGLQLLFYSVGIGQISSEVPQNLSASRPQDRQFILSSKKLLLSDSGFYLCAWSVNTEAFFGQGTRLTVV.

The chain employs TRBV5-1 and TRBJ2-1, with unresolved D. Germline V gene sequence: CDR1 SGHRS, CDR2 YFSETQ. Trimming removed 1 base at V and 7 bases at J, with 15 bases between. CDR3 length: 15 amino acids. The CDR3 DNA sequence: TGCGCCAGCAGCTTGAAGGTCTTGGGGAATAATGAGCAGTTCTTC. Its protein product is CASSLKVLGNNEQFF.

The gene calls are TRBV7-3 and TRBJ2-1, with TRBD2 matching over 8 bases. CDR1 is SGHTA and CDR2 is FQGTGA in the germline V gene. Trimming at V came to 3 bases and at J to 6 bases, leaving 4 bases not matched to a gene. The CDR3 contains 14 residues. CDR3 in amino acids: CASSFGLAGNEQFF. CDR3 DNA: TGTGCCAGCAGCTTTGGACTAGCCGGCAATGAGCAGTTCTTC.

J is TRBJ2-3 and V is TRBV11-3; D gene ambiguous. V lost 5 bases to trimming and J lost 0 bases, with 15 bases between them. Germline V gene sequence: CDR1 SGHNT, CDR2 YENEEA. The CDR3 is 16 residues long. The CDR3 here is CASSLLVGRSTDTQYF. As DNA, the CDR3 is TGTGCCAGCAGCCTCTTAGTGGGAAGAAGCACAGATACGCAGTATTTT. Full variable domain (missing parts from reference TRBV11-3 and TRBJ2-3): EAGVVQSPRYKIIEKKQPVAFWCNPISGHNTLYWYLQNLGQGPELLIRYENEEAVDDSQLPKDRFSAERLKGVDSTLKIQPAELGDSAVYLCASSLLVGRSTDTQYFGPGTRLTVL.

The rearrangement joins TRBV6-6 to TRBJ2-4, with TRBD2 as a possible D gene (6 bases). V dropped 7 bases and J dropped 1 base, with 14 bases sitting between them. Germline V lookup: CDR1 MNHNY, CDR2 SVGAGI (reference sequence). CDR3 length: 15 amino acids. The CDR3 sequence is CASTLGGVAKNIQYF. The CDR3 nucleotides are TGTGCCAGCACCCTTGGCGGGGTCGCCAAAAACATTCAGTACTTC.

The V call is TRBV27, the J call TRBJ2-6; TRBD2 agrees at 7 bases. Germline values: CDR1 MNHEY, CDR2 SMNVEV (reference sequence). CDR3 length: 19 amino acids. Trimming removed 1 base from V and 0 bases from J; junction bases left unmatched: 9. In nucleotides, the CDR3 is TGTGCCAGCAGTTTATTGGGACGGACTAGTAGCTCTGGGGCCAACGTCCTGACTTTC. This sequence encodes CASSLLGRTSSSGANVLTF.

This clone appeared a single time. The genes are TRBV5-5 and TRBJ1-2; D is possibly TRBD1 (6 bases). The CDR3 is 14 residues long. Per the germline V gene, CDR1 is SGHKS and CDR2 is YYEKEE (reference sequence). V lost 4 bases and J lost 4, with 14 bases in between. The CDR3 sequence is CASSPDSGGYGYTF. The CDR3 DNA follows: TGTGCCAGCAGCCCGGACAGTGGAGGCTATGGCTACACCTTC. Based on the CDR3 plus reference TRBV5-5 and TRBJ1-2, the full variable domain is DAGVTQSPTHLIKTRGQQVTLRCSPISGHKSVSWYQQVLGQGPQFIFQYYEKEERGRGNFPDRFSARQFPNYSSELNVNALLLGDSALYLCASSPDSGGYGYTFGSGTRLTVV.

The rearrangement links TRBV7-2 to TRBJ2-1, with a tentative D call TRBD2 (5 bases). This CDR3 has 15 residues. Germline V lookup: CDR1 SGHTA, CDR2 FQGNSA. V was cut by 5 bases and J by 0 bases, with 11 bases left in between. CDR3 DNA sequence: TGTGCCAGCAGCCGTGAGGGAGTCTCCTACAATGAGCAGTTCTTC. Translating it yields CASSREGVSYNEQFF.

This clone came up once. This chain uses TRBV7-6 with TRBJ2-1; 7 bases map to TRBD1. CDR1 is SGHVS and CDR2 is FNYEAQ in the germline V gene. This CDR3 spans 16 amino acids. The junction had 12 bases not matched to a gene; V was cut back by 5 bases and J by 5 bases. CDR3 nucleotide sequence: TGTGCCAGCAGCCCCACCACGGGGACAGCGAACAATGAGCAGTTCTTC. Its translation: CASSPTTGTANNEQFF.

CDR3 amino acids: CASSERLGGWEQFF. CDR3 in DNA: TGCGCCAGCAGTGAACGACTAGGTGGATGGGAGCAGTTCTTC. V gene TRBV10-1 combines with J gene TRBJ2-1, with D perhaps TRBD2 (6 bases). The germline CDR1 and CDR2 sequences are WNHNN and SYGVQD (reference sequence). The germline V and J ends were trimmed by 3 bases and 10 bases, with 16 bases remaining between them. This CDR3 is built from 14 residues.

The chain recombines TRBV6-1 with TRBJ2-7; 8 bases fit TRBD1. J gave up 3 bases and V 4 bases, and 8 bases lay outside the gene matches. Germline V gives CDR1 MNHNS, CDR2 SASEGT. The CDR3 totals 15 residues. The CDR3 nucleotides read TGTGCCAGCAGTGGCGGACAGGGCCTTATCTACGAGCAGTACTTC. This encodes CASSGGQGLIYEQYF.

This chain connects TRBV10-3 to TRBJ2-1; a possible D gene is TRBD2 (5 bases). Germline V lookup: CDR1 ENHRY, CDR2 SYGVKD. The CDR3 consists of 11 residues. Trimming cost V 8 bases and J 6 bases, with 8 bases left between them. DNA for the CDR3: TGTGCCATCTCCGCGGGCAATGAGCAGTTCTTC. Translation gives CAISAGNEQFF.

In DNA, the CDR3 is TGCAGTGCTGGTTACGGTGAAGCTTTCTTT. Protein product: CSAGYGEAFF. The V gene is TRBV20-1, the J gene TRBJ1-1; D not certain. The V gene's germline CDR1 is DFQATT and CDR2 SNEGSKA (reference sequence). Trimming took 5 bases from V and 7 from J, leaving 8 bases between them. This CDR3 is built from 10 residues.

This chain joins TRBV15 and TRBJ2-7; D gene uncertain. The CDR3 length is 12 residues. Trimming removed 0 bases from V and 7 bases from J, with 7 bases in between. Germline values: CDR1 LNHNV, CDR2 YYDKDF (reference sequence). CDR3 DNA sequence: TGTGCCACCAGCAGAGATAACAGAGAGCAGTACTTC. Amino acid sequence: CATSRDNREQYF.

This clone appeared a few times. This rearrangement joins TRBV7-9 to TRBJ2-2; D not resolved. CDR3 length equals 14 residues. Between the trimmed V and J ends, which lost 3 bases and 6 bases, there was a span of 11 bases. Germline CDR1 reads SEHNR; CDR2 reads FQNEAQ (reference sequence). CDR3 DNA sequence: TGTGCCAGCAGCTTCGCGGCAAGTGCCGGGGAGCTGTTTTTT. Translated, it gives CASSFAASAGELFF. The whole variable domain, remainder taken from reference TRBV7-9 and TRBJ2-2, is DTGVSQNPRHKITKRGQNVTFRCDPISEHNRLYWYRQTLGQGPEFLTYFQNEAQLEKSRLLSDRFSAERPKGSFSTLEIQRTEQGDSAMYLCASSFAASAGELFFGEGSRLTVL.

The chain is built from TRBV29-1 and TRBJ2-7; 8 nucleotides line up with TRBD1. CDR3 length: 12 residues. The ends lost 6 bases at V and 5 bases at J; junction bases unmatched: 6. The germline V gene encodes CDR1 SQVTM and CDR2 ANQGSEA. The CDR3 DNA reads TGCAGCGTACCCGGGACAGGCGACGAGCAGTACTTC. It yields the protein CSVPGTGDEQYF.

The chain recombines TRBV28 with TRBJ2-1; possibly TRBD1 for D (5 bases). V was pared by 5 bases and J by 5 bases, with 13 bases between. CDR1 MDHEN and CDR2 SYDVKM come from the germline V gene. The CDR3 contains 14 residues. The CDR3 DNA follows: TGTGCCAGCAGTAACGGAAGGGGTCACAATGAGCAGTTCTTC. Its protein is CASSNGRGHNEQFF.

The genes are TRBV29-1 and TRBJ2-1; D gene ambiguous. V was cut by 0 bases and J by 13 bases, with 10 bases left in between. Germline assignment: CDR1 SQVTM and CDR2 ANQGSEA. The CDR3 runs to 11 residues. CDR3 DNA sequence: TGCAGCGTTGAAGAAGCCACCGACCAGTTCTTC. It codes for CSVEEATDQFF.